This TCR beta chain was found in a study of CD8 T cells in ankylosing spondylitis. A few counts support this clonotype. Germline loops: CDR1 MNHEY, CDR2 SMNVEV (reference sequence). Between the trimmed V and J ends, which lost 5 bases and 6 bases, there was a span of 16 bases. The CDR3 totals 14 residues. Each CDR3 protein gets one entry after TCRdb re-called the 5' RACE reads with MiXCR. The table has 250,000 to 400,000 distinct CDR3 sequences, 11% seen once; the top ten hold roughly 9%. The sequenced sample was blood, either unsorted or a sorted T cell fraction (not recorded which). The gene calls are TRBV27 and TRBJ1-2; TRBD1 might be the D (6 bases). The sequence was collected from a female donor with ankylosing spondylitis or in good health (not recorded which). The CDR3 DNA is TGTGCCAGCAGTCCGATGACAGGAGGGGATGGCTACACCTTC. Amino acids: CASSPMTGGDGYTF.